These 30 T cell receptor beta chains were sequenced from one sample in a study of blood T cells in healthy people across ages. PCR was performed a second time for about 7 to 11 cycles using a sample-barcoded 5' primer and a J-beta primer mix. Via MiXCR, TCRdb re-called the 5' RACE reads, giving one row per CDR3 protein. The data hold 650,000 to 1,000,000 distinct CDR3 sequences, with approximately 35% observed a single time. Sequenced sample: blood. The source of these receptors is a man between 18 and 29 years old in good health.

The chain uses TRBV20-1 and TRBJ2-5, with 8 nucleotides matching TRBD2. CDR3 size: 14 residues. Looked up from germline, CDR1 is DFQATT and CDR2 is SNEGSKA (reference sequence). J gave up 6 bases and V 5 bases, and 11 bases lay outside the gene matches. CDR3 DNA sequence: TGCAGTGCTGCTCGGGGGGGCCGCACTCAGACCCAGTACTTC. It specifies CSAARGGRTQTQYF.

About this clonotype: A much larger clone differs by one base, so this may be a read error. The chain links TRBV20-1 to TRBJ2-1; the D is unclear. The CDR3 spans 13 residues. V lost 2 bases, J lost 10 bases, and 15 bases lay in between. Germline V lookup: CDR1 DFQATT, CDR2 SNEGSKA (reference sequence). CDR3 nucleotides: TGCAGTGCTAGAAGACCAACTGGCTACGAGCAGTTCTTC. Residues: CSARRPTGYEQFF.

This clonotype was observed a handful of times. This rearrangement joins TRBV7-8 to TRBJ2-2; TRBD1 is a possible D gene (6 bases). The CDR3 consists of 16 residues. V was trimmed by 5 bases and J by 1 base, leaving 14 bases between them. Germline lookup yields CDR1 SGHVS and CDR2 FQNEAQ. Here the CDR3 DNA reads TGTGCCAGCAGCCCTGTTGGGGGCCTGAACACCGGGGAGCTGTTTTTT. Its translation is CASSPVGGLNTGELFF.

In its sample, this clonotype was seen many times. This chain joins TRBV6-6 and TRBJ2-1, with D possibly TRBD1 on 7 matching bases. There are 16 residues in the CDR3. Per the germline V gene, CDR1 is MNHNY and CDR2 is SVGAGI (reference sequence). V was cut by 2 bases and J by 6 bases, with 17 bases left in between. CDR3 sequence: CASSYGGQGGLNEQFF. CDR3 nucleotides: TGTGCCAGCAGTTACGGTGGGCAGGGGGGCCTCAATGAGCAGTTCTTC.

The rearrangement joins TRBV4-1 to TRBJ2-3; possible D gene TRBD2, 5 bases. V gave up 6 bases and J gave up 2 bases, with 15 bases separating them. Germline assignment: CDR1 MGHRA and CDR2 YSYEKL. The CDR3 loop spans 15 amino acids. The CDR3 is CASSTRREPTDTQYF. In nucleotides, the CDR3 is TGCGCCAGCAGTACTAGACGTGAGCCCACAGATACGCAGTATTTT.

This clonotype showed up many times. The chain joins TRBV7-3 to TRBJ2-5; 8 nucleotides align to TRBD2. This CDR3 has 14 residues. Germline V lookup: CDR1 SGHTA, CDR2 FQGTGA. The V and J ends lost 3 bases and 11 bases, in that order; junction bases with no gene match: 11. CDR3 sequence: CASSFGTRLNEQYF. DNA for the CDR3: TGTGCCAGCAGCTTCGGGACTAGACTTAATGAGCAGTACTTC.

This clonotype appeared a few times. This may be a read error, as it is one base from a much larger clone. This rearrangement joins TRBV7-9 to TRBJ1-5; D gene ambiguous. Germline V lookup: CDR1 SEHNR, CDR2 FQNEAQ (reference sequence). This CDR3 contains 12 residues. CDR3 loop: CASSLGTQPKHF. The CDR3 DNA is TGTGCCAGCAGCTTAGGGACTCAGCCCAAGCATTTT.

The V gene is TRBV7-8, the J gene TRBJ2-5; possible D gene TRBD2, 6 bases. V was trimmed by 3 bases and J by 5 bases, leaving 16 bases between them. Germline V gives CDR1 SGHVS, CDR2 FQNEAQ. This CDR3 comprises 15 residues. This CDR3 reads CASSFSGDFLETQYF. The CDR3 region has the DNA TGTGCCAGCAGCTTCTCCGGGGACTTCCTCGAGACCCAGTACTTC.

The CDR3 here is CAQGRGEKLFF. The CDR3 nucleotides read TGTGCCCAGGGGCGGGGCGAAAAACTGTTTTTT. The rearrangement uses TRBV30 and TRBJ1-4; perhaps TRBD1 as D (6 bases). The germline V gene has CDR1 GTSNPN and CDR2 SVGIG (reference sequence). Trimming took off 8 bases at V and 8 bases at J, with 12 bases between the two ends. This CDR3 region has 11 residues. Full variable domain (outside the CDR3, taken from reference TRBV30 and TRBJ1-4): SQTIHQWPATLVQPVGSPLSLECTVEGTSNPNLYWYRQAAGRGLQLLFYSVGIGQISSEVPQNLSASRPQDRQFILSSKKLLLSDSGFYLCAQGRGEKLFFGSGTQLSVL.

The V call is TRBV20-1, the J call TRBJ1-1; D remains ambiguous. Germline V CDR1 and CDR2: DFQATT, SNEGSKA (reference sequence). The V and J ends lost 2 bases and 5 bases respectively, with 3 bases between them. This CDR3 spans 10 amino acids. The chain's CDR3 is CSARKTEAFF. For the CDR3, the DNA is TGCAGTGCTAGAAAGACTGAAGCTTTCTTT.

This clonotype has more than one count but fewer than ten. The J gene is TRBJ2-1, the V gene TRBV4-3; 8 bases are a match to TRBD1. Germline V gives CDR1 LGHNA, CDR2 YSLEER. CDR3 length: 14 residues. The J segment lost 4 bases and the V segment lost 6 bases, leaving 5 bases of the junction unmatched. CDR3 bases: TGCGCCAGCAGTAGACAGGGGTTTTACAATGAGCAGTTCTTC. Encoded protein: CASSRQGFYNEQFF.

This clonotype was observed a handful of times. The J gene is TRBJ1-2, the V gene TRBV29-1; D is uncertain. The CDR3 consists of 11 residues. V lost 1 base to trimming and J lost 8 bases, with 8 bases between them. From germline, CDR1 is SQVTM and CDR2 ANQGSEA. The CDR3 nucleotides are TGCAGCGTTGAAGGAGGGTTGGGCTACACCTTC. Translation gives CSVEGGLGYTF.

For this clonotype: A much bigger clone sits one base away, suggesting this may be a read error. The CDR3 loop reads CASSDLNRSTGTQYF. The CDR3, as DNA: TGTGCCAGCAGTGATCTCAACAGAAGCACAGGTACGCAGTATTTT. The rearrangement links TRBV2 to TRBJ2-3; the D gene is possibly TRBD1 (5 bases). Germline V lookup: CDR1 SNHLY, CDR2 FYNNEI. The CDR3 is made up of 15 amino acids. Full variable domain (rest looked up from reference TRBV2 and TRBJ2-3): EPEVTQTPSHQVTQMGQEVILRCVPISNHLYFYWYRQILGQKVEFLVSFYNNEISEKSEIFDDQFSVERPDGSNFTLKIRSTKLEDSAMYFCASSDLNRSTGTQYFGPGTRLTVL.

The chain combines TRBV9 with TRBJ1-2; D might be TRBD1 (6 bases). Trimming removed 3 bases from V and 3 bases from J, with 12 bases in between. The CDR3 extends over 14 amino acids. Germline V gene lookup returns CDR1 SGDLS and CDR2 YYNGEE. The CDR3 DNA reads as TGTGCCAGCAGCGAGGGGGAGGCGGACTATGGCTACACCTTC. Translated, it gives CASSEGEADYGYTF.

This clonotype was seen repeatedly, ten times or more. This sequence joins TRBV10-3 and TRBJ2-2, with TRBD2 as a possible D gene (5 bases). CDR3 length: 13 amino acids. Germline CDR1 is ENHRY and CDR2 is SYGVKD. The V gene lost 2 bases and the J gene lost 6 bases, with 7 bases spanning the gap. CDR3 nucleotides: TGTGCCATCAGTGAGACTAGGTCCGGGGAGCTGTTTTTT. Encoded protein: CAISETRSGELFF.

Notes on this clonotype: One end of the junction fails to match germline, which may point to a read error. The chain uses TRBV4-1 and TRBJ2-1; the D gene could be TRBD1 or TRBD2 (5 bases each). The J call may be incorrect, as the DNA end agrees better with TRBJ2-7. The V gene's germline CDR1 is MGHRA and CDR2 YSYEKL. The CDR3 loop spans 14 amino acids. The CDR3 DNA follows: TGCGCCAGCAGCCCCGGACGGGGCTCCCACGAGCAGTACTTC. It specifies CASSPGRGSHEQYF.

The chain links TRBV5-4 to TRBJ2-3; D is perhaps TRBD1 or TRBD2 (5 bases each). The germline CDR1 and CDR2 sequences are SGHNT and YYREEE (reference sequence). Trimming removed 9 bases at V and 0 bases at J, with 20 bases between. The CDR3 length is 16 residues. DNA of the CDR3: TGTGCCACCGCCACGGTCCGGGGCCCTAGCACAGATACGCAGTATTTT. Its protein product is CATATVRGPSTDTQYF.

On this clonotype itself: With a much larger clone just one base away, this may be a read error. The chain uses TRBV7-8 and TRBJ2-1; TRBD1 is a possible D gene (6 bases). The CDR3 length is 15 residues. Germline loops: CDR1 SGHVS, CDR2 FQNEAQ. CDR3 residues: CASSFPRGSYNERFF. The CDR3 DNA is TGTGCCAGCAGCTTTCCCAGGGGCTCCTACAATGAGCGGTTCTTC. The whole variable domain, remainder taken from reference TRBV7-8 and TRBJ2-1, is GAGVSQSPRYKVAKRGQDVALRCDPISGHVSLFWYQQALGQGPEFLTYFQNEAQLDKSGLPSDRFFAERPEGSVSTLKIQRTQQEDSAVYLCASSFPRGSYNERFFGPGTRLTVL.

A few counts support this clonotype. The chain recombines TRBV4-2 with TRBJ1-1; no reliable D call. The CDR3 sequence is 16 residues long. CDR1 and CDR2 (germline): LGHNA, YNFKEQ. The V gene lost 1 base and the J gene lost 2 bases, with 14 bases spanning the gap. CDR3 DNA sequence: TGTGCCAGCAGCCAAGTGAGCTACCAGAGTAACACTGAAGCTTTCTTT. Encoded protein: CASSQVSYQSNTEAFF.

CDR3 amino acids: CSVVASGGALSDTQYF. The CDR3 coding sequence is TGCAGCGTTGTGGCCTCAGGGGGCGCTCTGTCAGATACGCAGTATTTT. The gene calls are TRBV29-1 and TRBJ2-3; 8 nucleotides align to TRBD1. Germline V gene sequence: CDR1 SQVTM, CDR2 ANQGSEA. V was clipped by 4 bases and J by 4 bases; unmatched bases: 13. The CDR3 is 16 amino acids.

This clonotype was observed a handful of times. CDR3 coding DNA: TGCGCCAGCAGCCAAGATTTCCTAGCGGGGACTAGCACAGATACGCAGTATTTT. This gives the protein CASSQDFLAGTSTDTQYF. V usage is TRBV4-3 and J usage is TRBJ2-3, with 9 bases lining up with TRBD2. This CDR3 comprises 18 residues. Germline trimming cut 0 bases from V and 0 bases from J; bases unmatched to any gene: 7. Germline values: CDR1 LGHNA, CDR2 YSLEER.

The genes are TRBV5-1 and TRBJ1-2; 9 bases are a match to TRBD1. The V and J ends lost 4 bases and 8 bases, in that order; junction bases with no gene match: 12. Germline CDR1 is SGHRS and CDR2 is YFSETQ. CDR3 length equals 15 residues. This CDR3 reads CASSVRDRVMEGYTF. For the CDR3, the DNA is TGCGCCAGCAGCGTAAGGGACAGGGTGATGGAGGGCTACACCTTC.

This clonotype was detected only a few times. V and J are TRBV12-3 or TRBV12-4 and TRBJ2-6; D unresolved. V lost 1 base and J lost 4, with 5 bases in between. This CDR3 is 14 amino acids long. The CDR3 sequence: CASSLGVGANVLTF. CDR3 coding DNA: TGTGCCAGCAGTTTAGGGGTAGGGGCCAACGTCCTGACTTTC.

The CDR3 DNA is TGTGCCAGCATCACTTTGACAGGTCAAGAGACCCAGTACTTC. This translates into CASITLTGQETQYF. This chain uses TRBV5-6 with TRBJ2-5; a possible D gene is TRBD1 (6 bases). The V and J ends lost 6 bases and 2 bases respectively, with 14 bases between them. CDR1 and CDR2 (germline): SGHDT, YYEEEE. The CDR3 totals 14 residues.

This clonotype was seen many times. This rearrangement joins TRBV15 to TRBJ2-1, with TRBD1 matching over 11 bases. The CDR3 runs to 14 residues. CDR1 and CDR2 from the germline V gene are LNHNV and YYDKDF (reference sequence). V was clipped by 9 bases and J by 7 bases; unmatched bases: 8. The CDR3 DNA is TGTGCCACTTCTGGACAGGGGGCAATTAATGAGCAGTTCTTC. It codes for CATSGQGAINEQFF.

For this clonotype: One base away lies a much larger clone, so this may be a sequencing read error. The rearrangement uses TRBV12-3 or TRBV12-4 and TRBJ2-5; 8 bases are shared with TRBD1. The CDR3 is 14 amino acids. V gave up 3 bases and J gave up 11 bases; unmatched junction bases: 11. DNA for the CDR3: TGTGCCAGCAGTTTTCCGGCAGGGGGCAATGAGCAGTACTTC. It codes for CASSFPAGGNEQYF.

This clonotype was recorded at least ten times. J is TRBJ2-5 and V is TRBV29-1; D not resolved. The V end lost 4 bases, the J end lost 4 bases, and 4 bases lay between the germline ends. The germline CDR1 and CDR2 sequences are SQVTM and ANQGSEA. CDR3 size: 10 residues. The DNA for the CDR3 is TGCAGCGTTGTTGGAGAGACCCAGTACTTC. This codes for CSVVGETQYF.

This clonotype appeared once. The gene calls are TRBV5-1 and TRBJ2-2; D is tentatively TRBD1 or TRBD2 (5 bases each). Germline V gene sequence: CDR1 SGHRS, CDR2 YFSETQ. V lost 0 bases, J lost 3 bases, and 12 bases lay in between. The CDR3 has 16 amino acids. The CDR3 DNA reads TGCGCCAGCAGCTTGGACAGGCAGAGGGACACCGGGGAGCTGTTTTTT. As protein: CASSLDRQRDTGELFF.

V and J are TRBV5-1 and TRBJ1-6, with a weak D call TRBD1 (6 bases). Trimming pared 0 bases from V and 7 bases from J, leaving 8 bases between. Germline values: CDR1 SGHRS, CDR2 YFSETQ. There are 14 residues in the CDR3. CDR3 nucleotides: TGCGCCAGCAGCTTGGGACAGGAGAATTCACCCCTCCACTTT. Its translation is CASSLGQENSPLHF.

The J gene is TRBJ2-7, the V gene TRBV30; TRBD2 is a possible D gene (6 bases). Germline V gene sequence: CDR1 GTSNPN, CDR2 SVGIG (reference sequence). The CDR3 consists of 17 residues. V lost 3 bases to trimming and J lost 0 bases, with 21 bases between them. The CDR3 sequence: CAWSPPPSGTLSYEQYF. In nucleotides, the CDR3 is TGTGCCTGGAGCCCCCCCCCTTCGGGGACTCTCTCCTACGAGCAGTACTTC.